These T cell receptor beta chains were read from a single sample in a study of T cell changes during pregnancy in multiple sclerosis. The method was immunoSEQ multiplex PCR; TCRdb's version includes in-frame clones alone and lacks a portion of them. Here the sample spans around 80,000 clones, 92% being singletons. The sequencing here drew on peripheral blood, taken before pregnancy. The receptor set was obtained from a female donor with multiple sclerosis, enrolled in a pregnancy study. The CDR3 runs from the conserved cysteine through the conserved F or W. A D gene is named only where the DNA matches it firmly. Clone size is given for some rows only: seen once, a few or many times, or a class if the clone is expanded.

CDR3 DNA: TGTGCCAGCAGCTTAGGAGGGTCCCTGGATGAGCAGTTCTTC
CDR3 protein: CASSLGGSLDEQFF
D gene: -
clone size: -
CDR3 length: 14
J gene: TRBJ2-1
V gene: TRBV7-9

CDR3 DNA: TGCGCCAGCAGTTCACAGGGGGGCGAGCAGTACTTC
CDR3 protein: CASSSQGGEQYF
D gene: TRBD1
clone size: -
CDR3 length: 12
J gene: TRBJ2-7
V gene: TRBV5-1

CDR3 DNA: TGCAGCGTTGCGACAGGGGAAATCCAAGAGACCCAGTACTTC
CDR3 protein: CSVATGEIQETQYF
D gene: TRBD1
clone size: -
CDR3 length: 14
J gene: TRBJ2-5
V gene: TRBV29-1

CDR3 DNA: TGCAGCGCCTCAAGGTTGGTAGCGGGACCCGTCAACAATGAGCAGTTCTTC
CDR3 protein: CSASRLVAGPVNNEQFF
D gene: TRBD2
clone size: -
CDR3 length: 17
J gene: TRBJ2-1
V gene: TRBV29-1

CDR3 DNA: TGCAGCGTTGCGTTAGTGAACACTGAAGCTTTCTTT
CDR3 protein: CSVALVNTEAFF
D gene: -
clone size: -
CDR3 length: 12
J gene: TRBJ1-1
V gene: TRBV29-1

CDR3 DNA: TGCGCCAGCAGCTTGGGAGCCAATCAGCCCCAGCATTTT
CDR3 protein: CASSLGANQPQHF
D gene: -
clone size: -
CDR3 length: 13
J gene: TRBJ1-5
V gene: TRBV5-1

CDR3 DNA: TGTGCCAGCAGTTACGGGGCAGGCTCTGGCTACACCTTC
CDR3 protein: CASSYGAGSGYTF
D gene: -
clone size: once
CDR3 length: 13
J gene: TRBJ1-2
V gene: TRBV6-5

CDR3 DNA: TGTGCCAGCAGTTATGTCGGCGGAATGAACACTGAAGCTTTCTTT
CDR3 protein: CASSYVGGMNTEAFF
D gene: -
clone size: -
CDR3 length: 15
J gene: TRBJ1-1
V gene: TRBV27

CDR3 DNA: TGTGCCAGCAGCCAAGAGAAAGGACTAGCGTACAATGAGCAGTTCTTC
CDR3 protein: CASSQEKGLAYNEQFF
D gene: TRBD2
clone size: -
CDR3 length: 16
J gene: TRBJ2-1
V gene: TRBV4-2

CDR3 DNA: TGTGCCAGCAGGACCGGGACAGGGGCCGGGGAGCTGTTTTTT
CDR3 protein: CASRTGTGAGELFF
D gene: TRBD1
clone size: -
CDR3 length: 14
J gene: TRBJ2-2
V gene: TRBV6-5

CDR3 DNA: TGTGCCAGCAGTGACAGGGCCCTTGGAGGCACTGAAGCTTTCTTT
CDR3 protein: CASSDRALGGTEAFF
D gene: -
clone size: -
CDR3 length: 15
J gene: TRBJ1-1
V gene: TRBV6-4

CDR3 DNA: TGTGCCAGCAGTTTGCGACAGGTCGGAGAGACCCAGTACTTC
CDR3 protein: CASSLRQVGETQYF
D gene: -
clone size: -
CDR3 length: 14
J gene: TRBJ2-5
V gene: TRBV28

CDR3 DNA: TGTGCCAGCAGCTTGGGGGGGAGAAGTCAGCCCCAGCATTTT
CDR3 protein: CASSLGGRSQPQHF
D gene: -
clone size: -
CDR3 length: 14
J gene: TRBJ1-5
V gene: TRBV11-2

CDR3 DNA: TGTGCCAGCGAACAGGACAATTCCGGGGAGCTGTTTTTT
CDR3 protein: CASEQDNSGELFF
D gene: -
clone size: -
CDR3 length: 13
J gene: TRBJ2-2
V gene: TRBV6-1

CDR3 DNA: TGTGCCAGCAGTGTAGAGGGCTACGAGCAGTACTTC
CDR3 protein: CASSVEGYEQYF
D gene: -
clone size: -
CDR3 length: 12
J gene: TRBJ2-7
V gene: TRBV6-1

CDR3 DNA: TGCGCCAGCAGGCGTGACAGGGGGCAGGGTGAAGCTTTCTTT
CDR3 protein: CASRRDRGQGEAFF
D gene: TRBD1
clone size: -
CDR3 length: 14
J gene: TRBJ1-1
V gene: TRBV4-3

CDR3 DNA: TGTGCCAGCTCACCGGGGACAGGGGCTCCGGAGTACTTC
CDR3 protein: CASSPGTGAPEYF
D gene: TRBD1
clone size: -
CDR3 length: 13
J gene: TRBJ2-7
V gene: TRBV18

CDR3 DNA: TGTGCCAGCAGGAGCGGAGGGGGGGGATATGGCTACACCTTC
CDR3 protein: CASRSGGGGYGYTF
D gene: -
clone size: -
CDR3 length: 14
J gene: TRBJ1-2
V gene: TRBV25-1

CDR3 DNA: TGTGCCAGCAGCCCGGGACAGGGGGCTGAAAAACTGTTTTTT
CDR3 protein: CASSPGQGAEKLFF
D gene: TRBD1
clone size: -
CDR3 length: 14
J gene: TRBJ1-4
V gene: TRBV7-2

CDR3 DNA: TGTGCCAGCAGTTTATCAGCGCTCCCCTTAGCCAAAAACATTCAGTACTTC
CDR3 protein: CASSLSALPLAKNIQYF
D gene: -
clone size: -
CDR3 length: 17
J gene: TRBJ2-4
V gene: TRBV27

CDR3 DNA: TGTGCCAGCTCACCGCGGGACCCCCCCTTAGAGCAGTACTTC
CDR3 protein: CASSPRDPPLEQYF
D gene: -
clone size: -
CDR3 length: 14
J gene: TRBJ2-7
V gene: TRBV18

CDR3 DNA: TGCACCAGCAGCCAAGCCGGACTCGATGCCGGCTACGAGCAGTACTTC
CDR3 protein: CTSSQAGLDAGYEQYF
D gene: -
clone size: -
CDR3 length: 16
J gene: TRBJ2-7
V gene: TRBV1

CDR3 DNA: TGCGCCAGCAGCCCAGAGCGGCCACTGCTCTATGGCTACACCTTC
CDR3 protein: CASSPERPLLYGYTF
D gene: -
clone size: -
CDR3 length: 15
J gene: TRBJ1-2
V gene: TRBV5-1

CDR3 DNA: TGCAGCGTCGTCCTAGGGGGTGACACCGGGGAGCTGTTTTTT
CDR3 protein: CSVVLGGDTGELFF
D gene: -
clone size: -
CDR3 length: 14
J gene: TRBJ2-2
V gene: TRBV29-1

CDR3 DNA: TGTGCCTGGACCAAAAGACAGGGGGCTGAAGCTTTCTTT
CDR3 protein: CAWTKRQGAEAFF
D gene: TRBD1
clone size: -
CDR3 length: 13
J gene: TRBJ1-1
V gene: TRBV30

CDR3 DNA: TGTGCCAGCAGGCTGACAGGTTCGAGCACAGATACGCAGTATTTT
CDR3 protein: CASRLTGSSTDTQYF
D gene: -
clone size: -
CDR3 length: 15
J gene: TRBJ2-3
V gene: TRBV6-1

CDR3 DNA: TGTGCCAGCAGCTTCCCGGCTAGCGGGCTAGGCGATTACAATGAGCAGTTCTTC
CDR3 protein: CASSFPASGLGDYNEQFF
D gene: TRBD2
clone size: -
CDR3 length: 18
J gene: TRBJ2-1
V gene: TRBV7-9

CDR3 DNA: TGTGCCAGCAGTCCTAGTGGAAGCACCGGGGAGCTGTTTTTT
CDR3 protein: CASSPSGSTGELFF
D gene: -
clone size: -
CDR3 length: 14
J gene: TRBJ2-2
V gene: TRBV2

CDR3 DNA: TGCGCCAGCAGCCAAGATGGGGGAGCGGGCTACGAGCAGTACTTC
CDR3 protein: CASSQDGGAGYEQYF
D gene: -
clone size: -
CDR3 length: 15
J gene: TRBJ2-7
V gene: TRBV4-3

CDR3 DNA: TGTGCCAGCAGCTTAGGGGGGGTAAAGGGGACCCAGTACTTC
CDR3 protein: CASSLGGVKGTQYF
D gene: -
clone size: -
CDR3 length: 14
J gene: TRBJ2-5
V gene: TRBV7-9

CDR3 DNA: TGCAGCGTCGTTATTAGCGGGAGGAGCTCCTACGAGCAGTACTTC
CDR3 protein: CSVVISGRSSYEQYF
D gene: TRBD2
clone size: -
CDR3 length: 15
J gene: TRBJ2-7
V gene: TRBV29-1

CDR3 DNA: TGTGCCAGCAGTCGACAGGGAACTAATGAAAAACTGTTTTTT
CDR3 protein: CASSRQGTNEKLFF
D gene: TRBD1
clone size: -
CDR3 length: 14
J gene: TRBJ1-4
V gene: TRBV14

CDR3 DNA: TGCAGCGTTGTAGGGGAATCCACTGAAGCTTTCTTT
CDR3 protein: CSVVGESTEAFF
D gene: -
clone size: -
CDR3 length: 12
J gene: TRBJ1-1
V gene: TRBV29-1

CDR3 DNA: TGTGCCAGCAGCAAGAACTCGGGATACGGGGAGCAGTACTTC
CDR3 protein: CASSKNSGYGEQYF
D gene: -
clone size: -
CDR3 length: 14
J gene: TRBJ2-7
V gene: TRBV9

CDR3 DNA: TGTGCCAGTAGTAAAGCGGGTCACCCTCGAGAGACCCAGTACTTC
CDR3 protein: CASSKAGHPRETQYF
D gene: -
clone size: -
CDR3 length: 15
J gene: TRBJ2-5
V gene: TRBV19

CDR3 DNA: TGCAGCGTACCCCTGGGAGCGGGACTTTACAATGAGCAGTTCTTC
CDR3 protein: CSVPLGAGLYNEQFF
D gene: TRBD2
clone size: -
CDR3 length: 15
J gene: TRBJ2-1
V gene: TRBV29-1

CDR3 DNA: TGTGCCAGCAGCCCTCCGGGACTAGGGAATCCCGGGGAGCTGTTTTTT
CDR3 protein: CASSPPGLGNPGELFF
D gene: TRBD2
clone size: -
CDR3 length: 16
J gene: TRBJ2-2
V gene: TRBV28

CDR3 DNA: TGTGCCAGTAACCCCGGGGGGCTGACAGATACGCAGTATTTT
CDR3 protein: CASNPGGLTDTQYF
D gene: -
clone size: -
CDR3 length: 14
J gene: TRBJ2-3
V gene: TRBV19

CDR3 DNA: TGTGCCAGTAGTACCCGACCAGGCGCTGGAAACACCATATATTTT
CDR3 protein: CASSTRPGAGNTIYF
D gene: -
clone size: -
CDR3 length: 15
J gene: TRBJ1-3
V gene: TRBV19

CDR3 DNA: TGTGCCAGCAGTTCCAGGACAGGGAAGAGTAGCTACACCTTC
CDR3 protein: CASSSRTGKSSYTF
D gene: TRBD1
clone size: once
CDR3 length: 14
J gene: TRBJ1-2
V gene: TRBV6-5

CDR3 DNA: TGCGCCAGCAGCACAGGGTGGGGGAGGGACTCGAGCTCCTACAATGAGCAGTTCTTC
CDR3 protein: CASSTGWGRDSSSYNEQFF
D gene: -
clone size: -
CDR3 length: 19
J gene: TRBJ2-1
V gene: TRBV5-1

CDR3 DNA: TGTGCCAGCAGCATGGGGCCCCGGGGGACAGATACGCAGTATTTT
CDR3 protein: CASSMGPRGTDTQYF
D gene: -
clone size: -
CDR3 length: 15
J gene: TRBJ2-3
V gene: TRBV9

CDR3 DNA: TGTGCTAGTGCCCGGGAGGGCGGCAGGGATGAGCAGTTCTTC
CDR3 protein: CASAREGGRDEQFF
D gene: TRBD2
clone size: -
CDR3 length: 14
J gene: TRBJ2-1
V gene: TRBV12-5

CDR3 DNA: TGTGCCAGCAGTGAAGCGGTGACGGGACATCAGACCCAGTACTTC
CDR3 protein: CASSEAVTGHQTQYF
D gene: -
clone size: -
CDR3 length: 15
J gene: TRBJ2-5
V gene: TRBV6-1

CDR3 DNA: TGTGCCAGCAGGGGAGGGAGGCACGAGCAGTACTTC
CDR3 protein: CASRGGRHEQYF
D gene: TRBD2
clone size: once
CDR3 length: 12
J gene: TRBJ2-7
V gene: TRBV2

CDR3 DNA: TGCAGCGTTGCGGCTGGAAACACCATATATTTT
CDR3 protein: CSVAAGNTIYF
D gene: -
clone size: -
CDR3 length: 11
J gene: TRBJ1-3
V gene: TRBV29-1

CDR3 DNA: TGTGCCAGCAGCGCGGGACAGGGTCGGTTTTACGAGCAGTACTTC
CDR3 protein: CASSAGQGRFYEQYF
D gene: TRBD1
clone size: -
CDR3 length: 15
J gene: TRBJ2-7
V gene: TRBV5-4

CDR3 DNA: TGTGCCAGCAGTGATCGAAGGAGGAACACCGGGGAGCTGTTTTTT
CDR3 protein: CASSDRRRNTGELFF
D gene: -
clone size: -
CDR3 length: 15
J gene: TRBJ2-2
V gene: TRBV2